Included here is one T cell receptor (beta chain) sequence, with context. This specimen comes from a study of blood T cell repertoires in COVID-19. Turning to the study itself: PBMCs, B-cell-depleted T cells, or T cells provided the cDNA or gDNA that made up the material.

TCRdb's table, derived via immunoSEQ multiplex PCR, lists solely in-frame clones and lacks some. The sample yields about 240,000 clones, around 87% seen once. Each participant's cohort was designated according to participant-reported clinical history. The CDR3 totals 16 residues. The V segment lost 6 bases and the J segment 0 bases; nucleotides outside the gene matches: 9. The germline gives CDR1 KGHSH, CDR2 LQKENI. This clonotype originated in a middle-aged woman with acute COVID-19. Sample: PBMCs or T cells enriched from blood (not recorded which). The gene calls are TRBV18 and TRBJ2-3, with 7 positions matching TRBD2. The CDR3 DNA reads TGTGCCAGCTCTCAATTTCTAGCGGAGAGCACAGATACGCAGTATTTT. This codes for CASSQFLAESTDTQYF.